Reported below is one T cell receptor (beta chain). Other nucleotide sequences in the sample specify the same CDR3. V was clipped by 1 base and J by 2 bases, with 8 bases between them. The CDR3 has 14 amino acids. The V gene's germline CDR1 is LGHNA and CDR2 YSLEER. The method was immunoSEQ multiplex PCR; TCRdb's version includes in-frame clones alone and lacks a portion of them. The repertoire holds around 2.5 million clones, 80% to 95% seen once, with around 0.4% in the top ten. The data were obtained in a study of shared clonotypes between healthy human individuals. Study information: The people who gave samples were a couple of women and a few men aged 18 to 49.

V usage is TRBV4-3 and J usage is TRBJ1-2; the D gene is possibly TRBD1 (6 bases). The sample consisted of naive CD4+ T cells from PBMCs. Subset meaning: CD45RA+ positively selected. This clonotype was obtained from a man aged 18-30 years in good health. Some clones in this sample may be carry-over from other donors' samples. The CDR3 DNA is TGCGCCAGCAGCCAAGGAACAGGGAACTATGGCTACACCTTC. Translation: CASSQGTGNYGYTF.